This TCR beta chain was captured in a study of blood T cell repertoires in COVID-19 (dated by TCRdb to about 2020). Regarding the research as a whole: Samples from collaborators originated in the United States, Italy and Spain and spanned both the acute and convalescent phases of COVID-19. The prospective study material was composed of cDNA or gDNA derived from T cells, B-cell-depleted T cells, or PBMCs. Deeply sampled blood TCRbeta repertoires from subjects exposed to, actively infected with, or recovered from COVID-19 were included in the dataset. A freely available public database, intended as a resource for researchers studying the immune response to SARS-CoV-2, is where the repertoires were released. Samples were obtained from the ongoing ImmuneRACE study (first 160 participants) and from 1,254 subjects provided by 6 global collaborators. Nearly every sample came with metadata listing a de-identified subject ID, COVID-19 status, age in years and sex. Where HLA class I and class II types were available, the types were taken from metadata supplied by the sample provider, not from assay-based typing.

With regard to this clone: Its antigen is currently not known. Per-base qualities were not stored, and no clone one base away is much larger.

TCRbeta CDR3 regions were amplified from genomic DNA using the immunoSEQ Assay, a bias-controlled multiplex PCR. Processing in the source paper ran as follows. The number of nucleated cells in each sample was estimated from the amplification of reference gene primers within the assay. To quantify the absolute abundance of each unique TCRbeta CDR3 rearrangement, sequence reads were collapsed and filtered. For each sample, productive Simpson clonality was calculated by taking the square root of Simpson's diversity index across productive rearrangements. Entries here come from immuneACCESS through TCRdb and include only in-frame sequences with V and J called. Some clones fail to appear in such tables; in the studies checked, an unresolved V gene covers under half of the shortfall, and the cause of the remainder is unknown. D and trimming come from the DNA, and the V and J calls and clone size come from that table. The sample data list roughly 220,000 clones, and roughly 80% of these were observed just once. In total, the top ten clones hold around 5.5% of the sample.

General findings and caveats noted by the study authors: How much clinical and demographic metadata was included differed by source and by participant, and the metadata was provided uncurated.

CDR1 SNHLY and CDR2 FYNNEI are derived from the germline V gene. The CDR3, cysteine through phenylalanine, is 14 amino acids long. Only CDR3 DNA is held: 42 bases, read in frame from base 1. V is cut back by 6 bases and J by 4 bases, with 7 bases in the junction unmatched. Another Seattle source contributed samples from volunteer blood donors who had recovered from COVID-19. Each collaborating institution followed its own protocols to collect whole blood in K2EDTA tubes. Collaborator samples were shipped for TCRbeta analysis as frozen whole blood, isolated PBMCs, or DNA extracted from either sample type.

The rearrangement combines TRBV2 with TRBJ1-2, with 8 middle bases fitting TRBD1. The sequenced sample was peripheral blood. The sequence derives from a woman in her fifties or sixties who had recovered from COVID-19. CDR3 protein: CASRGYGQGYGYTF. The DNA is as follows: TGTGCCAGCAGGGGGTATGGACAGGGCTATGGCTACACCTTC.